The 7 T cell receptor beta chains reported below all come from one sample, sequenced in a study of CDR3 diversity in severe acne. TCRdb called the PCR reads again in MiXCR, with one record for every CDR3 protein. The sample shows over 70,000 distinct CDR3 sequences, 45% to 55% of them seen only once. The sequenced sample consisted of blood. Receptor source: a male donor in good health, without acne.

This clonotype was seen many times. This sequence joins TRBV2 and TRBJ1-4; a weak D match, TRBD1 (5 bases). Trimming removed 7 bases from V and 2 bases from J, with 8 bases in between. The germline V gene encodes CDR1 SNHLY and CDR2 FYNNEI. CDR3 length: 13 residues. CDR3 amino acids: CASTGQTNEKLFF. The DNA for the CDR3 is TGTGCCAGCACGGGGCAGACTAATGAAAAACTGTTTTTT. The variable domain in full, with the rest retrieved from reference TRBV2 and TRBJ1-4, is EPEVTQTPSHQVTQMGQEVILRCVPISNHLYFYWYRQILGQKVEFLVSFYNNEISEKSEIFDDQFSVERPDGSNFTLKIRSTKLEDSAMYFCASTGQTNEKLFFGSGTQLSVL.

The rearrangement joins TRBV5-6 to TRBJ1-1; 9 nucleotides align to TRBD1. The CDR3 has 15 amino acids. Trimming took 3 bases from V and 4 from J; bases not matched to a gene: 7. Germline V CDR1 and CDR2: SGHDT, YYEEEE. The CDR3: CASSSGGQGATEAFF. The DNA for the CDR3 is TGTGCCAGCAGCTCTGGGGGACAGGGTGCCACTGAAGCTTTCTTT.

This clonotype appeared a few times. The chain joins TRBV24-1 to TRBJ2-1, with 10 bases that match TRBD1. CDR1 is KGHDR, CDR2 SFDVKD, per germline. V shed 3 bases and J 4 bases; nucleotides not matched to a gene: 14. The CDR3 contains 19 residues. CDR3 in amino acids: CATSDPSLRTGGRYNEQFF. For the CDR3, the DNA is TGTGCCACCAGTGATCCCTCTCTCCGGACAGGGGGTAGGTACAATGAGCAGTTCTTC.

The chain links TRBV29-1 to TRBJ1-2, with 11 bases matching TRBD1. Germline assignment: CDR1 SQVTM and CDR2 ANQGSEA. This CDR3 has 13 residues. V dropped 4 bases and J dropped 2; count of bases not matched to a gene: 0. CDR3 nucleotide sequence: TGCAGCGTTGGGACAGGGGGCAACTATGGCTACACCTTC. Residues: CSVGTGGNYGYTF.

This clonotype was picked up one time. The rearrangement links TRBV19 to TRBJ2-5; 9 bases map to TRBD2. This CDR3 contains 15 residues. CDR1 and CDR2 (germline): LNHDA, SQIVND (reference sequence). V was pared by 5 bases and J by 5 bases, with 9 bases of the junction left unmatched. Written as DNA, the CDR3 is TGTGCCAGTAGTTATCGGGCTAGCGGGAAGGAGACCCAGTACTTC. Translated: CASSYRASGKETQYF.

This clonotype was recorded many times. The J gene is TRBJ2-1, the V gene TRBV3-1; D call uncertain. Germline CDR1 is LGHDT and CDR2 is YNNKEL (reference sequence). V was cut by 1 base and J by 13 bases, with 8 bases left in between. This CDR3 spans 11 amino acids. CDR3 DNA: TGTGCCAGCAGCCAAGGGCTAATCCAGTTCTTC. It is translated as CASSQGLIQFF.

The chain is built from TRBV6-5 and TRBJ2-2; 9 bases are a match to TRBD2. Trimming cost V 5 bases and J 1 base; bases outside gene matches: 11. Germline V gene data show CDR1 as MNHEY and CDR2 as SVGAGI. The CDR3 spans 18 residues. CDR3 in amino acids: CASSGVSRLAENTGELFF. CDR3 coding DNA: TGTGCCAGCAGTGGAGTATCGCGACTAGCGGAGAACACCGGGGAGCTGTTTTTT.